This T cell receptor beta chain appears in the sequencing data of a study of blood T cell repertoires in COVID-19 (dated by TCRdb to the early 2020s). For the study in its entirety: The collaborator samples originated in the United States, Italy and Spain and spanned the acute and convalescent phases of COVID-19. The prospective study material was composed of cDNA or gDNA derived from T cells, B-cell-depleted T cells, or PBMCs. The repertoires were made available in a free public database intended to serve as a resource for research on the immune response to SARS-CoV-2. Deeply sampled blood TCRbeta repertoires from subjects exposed to, actively infected with, or recovered from COVID-19 were included in the dataset. Where HLA class I and class II types were available, the types were taken from metadata supplied by the sample provider, not from assay-based typing. Samples were obtained from the ongoing ImmuneRACE study (first 160 participants) and from about 1,300 subjects provided by 6 global collaborators. The sample metadata nearly always contained a de-identified subject ID, COVID-19 status, age in years and sex. Overall study results and their limits: How much clinical and demographic metadata was included differed by source and by participant, and the metadata was provided uncurated.

The collaborating institutions used their own protocols to collect whole blood in K2EDTA tubes. For TCRbeta analysis, collaborators shipped samples in one of three forms: frozen whole blood, isolated PBMCs, or DNA extracted from either of those sample types. TCRbeta CDR3 regions were amplified from genomic DNA using the immunoSEQ Assay, a bias-controlled multiplex PCR. Under the source paper's analysis protocol: Within the assay, amplification of reference gene primers was used to estimate how many nucleated cells each sample contained. To quantify the absolute abundance of each unique TCRbeta CDR3 rearrangement, sequence reads were collapsed and filtered. For each sample, productive Simpson clonality was calculated as the square root of Simpson's diversity index across productive rearrangements. TCRdb mirrors the immuneACCESS table, restricted to in-frame sequences. Some clones are absent from its copies; in checked studies, under half trace to an unresolved V gene, and the reason for the others is unknown. V and J calls and clone size come straight from that table; D and trimming were deduced from the DNA. Across this sample there are 180,000 or so clones, with approximately 85% seen only once. The ten biggest clones cover roughly 3% of the sample.

To note about this clone: The target of this receptor is not known. Base quality data are lacking; no much larger clone is found one base away.

This receptor was identified in a man aged 55 to 70 with acute or convalescent COVID-19. Input material: peripheral blood.

For the CDR3, the sequence is CASTPWGGSNQPQHF. The bases are TGTGCCAGCACCCCTTGGGGGGGCAGCAATCAGCCCCAGCATTTT. The chain is made from TRBV28 and TRBJ1-5; possibly the D gene is TRBD1, per 6 matching bases. The CDR3 holds 15 amino acids from the cysteine to the phenylalanine. Solely the CDR3 DNA is kept, with 45 bases framed from the first base. The germline V gene sets CDR1 to MDHEN and CDR2 to SYDVKM. V is reduced by 7 bases and J by 1 base, leaving a spacing of 14 bases between them.